This TCR beta chain derives from a study of neurological immune-mediated disorders. Trimming shortened V by 1 base and J by 3 bases, and 12 bases separated the two germline ends. CDR1 is DFQATT and CDR2 is SNEGSKA in the germline V gene (reference sequence). The CDR3 runs to 14 residues. This clonotype was recorded many times. Antigen specificity is unknown. From 2 million PBMCs stored at -80 C, the unsorted libraries were generated. cDNA synthesis was performed by 5'RACE with 10-nucleotide random UMIs. TCRdb itself ran the 5' RACE reads through MiXCR, one entry per CDR3 protein. The table lists around 60,000 distinct CDR3 sequences, under 3.5% of them singletons. Findings of the study overall: The most TCR clonal expansion was seen in HTLV-1-associated myelopathy, and the least was seen in multiple sclerosis, which fell below healthy controls.

Sequenced material: PBMCs. The source is an older woman with multiple sclerosis. The J gene is TRBJ1-2, the V gene TRBV20-1, with D hard to call. The CDR3: CSARGVSGHYGYTF. As DNA, the CDR3 is TGCAGTGCTAGAGGGGTGTCAGGTCACTATGGCTACACCTTC.